The 30 T cell receptor beta chains below were found in one sample sequenced in a study of a mutant IDH1 vaccine in newly diagnosed glioma. Time point described: week 23, last vaccination. Every vaccination contained 300 ug of the mutant IDH1 20-mer peptide and was paired with topical imiquimod. For these TCRs, the target antigens are not known. Sequencing was performed with immunoSEQ multiplex PCR; in TCRdb, only in-frame clones are kept and a portion is missing. The sample consists of 70,000 to 90,000 clones, about 82% of them appearing once. Sequences were derived from PBMCs, sampled from a glioma patient whose treatment included an IDH1 peptide vaccine. These receptors came from a man younger than 45 with glioma. Some clones in this sample may be carry-over from other donors' samples.

Of note for this clone: Distinct nucleotide sequences in the sample also encode this CDR3. The chain recombines TRBV20-1 with TRBJ2-3, with D unresolved. V lost 3 bases to trimming and J lost 6 bases, with 7 bases between them. The CDR3 covers 11 residues. Per germline, CDR1 DFQATT and CDR2 SNEGSKA (reference sequence). CDR3 nucleotides: TGCAGTGCTAGGAAAGAGGATACGCAGTATTTT. It encodes CSARKEDTQYF.

V gene TRBV5-1 combines with J gene TRBJ2-5, with 7 bases matching TRBD2. CDR1 is SGHRS and CDR2 is YFSETQ in the germline V gene. This CDR3 spans 14 amino acids. Trimming at V came to 5 bases and at J to 1 base, leaving 5 bases not matched to a gene. The DNA of the CDR3 is TGCGCCAGCAGACCGGCTAGCGGCCAAGAGACCCAGTACTTC. Amino acid sequence: CASRPASGQETQYF.

This rearrangement joins TRBV5-4 to TRBJ2-2; no reliable D call. CDR3 length equals 16 residues. V gave up 0 bases and J gave up 0 bases, with 9 bases separating them. The germline V gene has CDR1 SGHNT and CDR2 YYREEE (reference sequence). The CDR3 nucleotides read TGTGCCAGCAGCTTGGAAGCAGCTGCGAACACCGGGGAGCTGTTTTTT. Protein product: CASSLEAAANTGELFF.

This clone was detected only once. The chain recombines TRBV4-3 with TRBJ1-2; D possibly corresponds to TRBD1 (6 bases). The V gene lost 1 base and the J gene lost 6 bases, with 12 bases spanning the gap. The germline V gene has CDR1 LGHNA and CDR2 YSLEER. This CDR3 comprises 14 residues. CDR3 nucleotides: TGCGCCAGCAGCCAAGGTCCTGACAGGAATGGCTACACCTTC. Translating gives CASSQGPDRNGYTF.

This chain uses TRBV28 with TRBJ2-2; D possibly corresponds to TRBD1 (6 bases). CDR1 MDHEN and CDR2 SYDVKM come from the germline V gene. The CDR3 extends over 16 amino acids. The V end was cut by 2 bases, the J end by 7 bases, with 17 bases between. In DNA form, the CDR3 reads TGTGCCAGCAGTTTACAGGGACAACTAATGCGCGGGGAGCTGTTTTTT. It specifies CASSLQGQLMRGELFF.

J is TRBJ2-7 and V is TRBV29-1; 14 bases align to TRBD2. The CDR3 loop spans 19 amino acids. The germline V gene encodes CDR1 SQVTM and CDR2 ANQGSEA. V trimming: 2 bases; J trimming: 1 base; junction bases outside the gene matches: 13. In DNA, the CDR3 is TGCAGCGTTGAATCGGGGGCCGGGACTAGCGGGAGAGGTTCCTACGAGCAGTACTTC. Translating gives CSVESGAGTSGRGSYEQYF.

The rearrangement links TRBV7-9 to TRBJ2-3, with D perhaps matching TRBD2 (6 bases). The CDR3 has 15 amino acids. The V end lost 7 bases, the J end lost 0 bases, and 14 bases lay between the germline ends. Germline V gene sequence: CDR1 SEHNR, CDR2 FQNEAQ (reference sequence). The CDR3 coding sequence is TGTGCCAGCACTACGGGGGACTCCAGCACAGATACGCAGTATTTT. This gives the protein CASTTGDSSTDTQYF.

The CDR3 region is CASSLRRGSRNEQYF. CDR3 coding DNA: TGTGCCAGCAGCTTAAGGCGTGGTAGTAGGAACGAGCAGTACTTC. This chain links TRBV7-3 with TRBJ2-7; no reliable D call. Looked up from germline, CDR1 is SGHTA and CDR2 is FQGTGA. Between the trimmed V and J ends, which lost 1 base and 5 bases, there was a span of 15 bases. The CDR3 has 15 amino acids.

The rearrangement uses TRBV2 and TRBJ1-5; a possible D gene is TRBD1 (6 bases). V shed 4 bases and J shed 2 bases, with 9 bases lying between them. CDR1 is SNHLY, CDR2 FYNNEI, per germline. The CDR3 covers 14 residues. CDR3 sequence reads: CASSGRGGNQPQHF. DNA for the CDR3: TGTGCCAGCAGTGGCAGGGGCGGCAATCAGCCCCAGCATTTT.

The chain links TRBV6-6 to TRBJ1-1; D is unclear. Germline CDR1 is MNHNY and CDR2 is SVGAGI (reference sequence). This CDR3 contains 13 residues. Trimming took 7 bases from V and 3 from J, leaving 12 bases between them. The CDR3 sequence: CASTSPTDTEAFF. The CDR3 nucleotides read TGTGCCAGCACATCACCAACCGACACTGAAGCTTTCTTT.

This chain connects TRBV4-2 to TRBJ1-5; TRBD1 aligns across 9 bases. The CDR3 runs 16 residues. V lost 1 base and J lost 5; bases outside the gene matches: 6. Per germline, CDR1 LGHNA and CDR2 YNFKEQ. CDR3 residues: CASSQGGQGLYQPQHF. DNA of the CDR3: TGTGCCAGCAGCCAAGGGGGACAGGGTCTATATCAGCCCCAGCATTTT.

The chain recombines TRBV9 with TRBJ1-1; D remains ambiguous. The CDR3 sequence is 13 residues long. The V end was cut by 5 bases, the J end by 0 bases, with 8 bases between. Per the germline V gene, CDR1 is SGDLS and CDR2 is YYNGEE. The CDR3 is CASSPRLNTEAFF. The CDR3 DNA sequence: TGTGCCAGCAGTCCCAGGCTGAACACTGAAGCTTTCTTT.

V usage is TRBV27 and J usage is TRBJ2-5; D is perhaps TRBD2 (9 bases). The J call may be wrong; the DNA end is better matched by TRBJ2-7. The germline V gene has CDR1 MNHEY and CDR2 SMNVEV (reference sequence). The CDR3 loop spans 20 amino acids. The CDR3 nucleotides read TGTGCCAGCAGTCCTAGACAGGGGAGGTTAGCGGGAGACCGATTATACGAGCAGTACTTC. Translated, it gives CASSPRQGRLAGDRLYEQYF.

The genes are TRBV18 and TRBJ2-7, with 11 bases that match TRBD2. This CDR3 is 16 amino acids long. Germline V gene data show CDR1 as KGHSH and CDR2 as LQKENI. Unmatched junction bases numbered 11, after V lost 3 bases and J lost 7 bases. The chain's CDR3 is CASSPGLAESPLEQYF. The CDR3 nucleotides read TGTGCCAGCTCACCGGGACTAGCGGAATCCCCGTTAGAGCAGTACTTC.

A word on this clone: The same CDR3 can be traced to other DNA sequences in this sample. V is TRBV27 and J is TRBJ1-2, with a possible D match to TRBD1 (5 bases). Deletions cut 2 bases from V and 4 bases from J, with 8 bases between. Germline V CDR1 and CDR2: MNHEY, SMNVEV (reference sequence). This CDR3 is 13 amino acids long. CDR3 residues: CASSLTGVYGYTF. CDR3 nucleotide sequence: TGTGCCAGCAGTTTAACGGGGGTCTATGGCTACACCTTC.

The V call is TRBV4-2, the J call TRBJ2-1; maybe TRBD2 (5 bases). CDR3 size: 14 residues. Germline values: CDR1 LGHNA, CDR2 YNFKEQ. V lost 4 bases and J 5 bases, leaving 12 bases between the germline ends. The CDR3 nucleotides are TGTGCCAGCAGCCCCAGGACTCTGAACAATGAGCAGTTCTTC. Translation gives CASSPRTLNNEQFF.

This clone was found a few times. V usage is TRBV15 and J usage is TRBJ1-2; D is possibly TRBD1 (5 bases). Germline CDR1 is LNHNV and CDR2 is YYDKDF (reference sequence). The CDR3 length is 16 residues. V was trimmed by 5 bases and J by 3 bases, leaving 19 bases between them. The CDR3 region has the DNA TGTGCCACCAGCGGAGGGAAGGGGCCCTCGGACTATGGCTACACCTTC. Protein product: CATSGGKGPSDYGYTF.

The V and J genes are TRBV18 and TRBJ1-1; D is undetermined. CDR1 and CDR2 from the germline V gene are KGHSH and LQKENI. Trimming shortened V by 3 bases and J by 1 base, and 15 bases separated the two germline ends. This CDR3 contains 16 residues. The CDR3 spells CASSPPRRQANTEAFF. In DNA form, the CDR3 reads TGTGCCAGCTCACCCCCCCGACGACAAGCGAACACTGAAGCTTTCTTT.

The V and J genes are TRBV10-2 and TRBJ2-5, with 9 nucleotides matching TRBD2. The CDR3 totals 14 residues. Trimming cost V 7 bases and J 4 bases; bases outside gene matches: 7. Germline V gene lookup returns CDR1 WSHSY and CDR2 SAAADI. The CDR3 DNA reads TGCGCCAGCACTCGGACTAGCGCCGTAGAGACCCAGTACTTC. Translation gives CASTRTSAVETQYF.

The rearrangement joins TRBV9 to TRBJ2-6, with 8 nucleotides matching TRBD2. V shed 4 bases and J 2 bases; nucleotides not matched to a gene: 14. There are 19 residues in the CDR3. From germline, CDR1 is SGDLS and CDR2 YYNGEE. CDR3 DNA: TGTGCCAGCAGCCACTACACGGGGGTAGCGGGACCTGGGGCCAACGTCCTGACTTTC. Translating it yields CASSHYTGVAGPGANVLTF.

The gene calls are TRBV5-4 and TRBJ1-5; the match to TRBD1 covers 7 bases. This CDR3 is built from 14 residues. Germline V gives CDR1 SGHNT, CDR2 YYREEE (reference sequence). V shed 2 bases, J shed 6 bases, and the junction held 5 bases outside the gene matches. CDR3 in DNA: TGTGCCAGCAGCTTAAGAGGGGGCAGTCAGCCCCAGCATTTT. Translation: CASSLRGGSQPQHF.

CDR3 nucleotide sequence: TGTGCCAGCAGAGGAGTGAGGGCGGGATATCAGCCCCAGCATTTT. This codes for CASRGVRAGYQPQHF. The rearrangement links TRBV2 to TRBJ1-5; D not resolved. Trimming shortened V by 6 bases and J by 5 bases, and 17 bases separated the two germline ends. The V gene's germline CDR1 is SNHLY and CDR2 FYNNEI. The CDR3 is 15 amino acids.

This chain connects TRBV7-6 to TRBJ1-2; D is possibly TRBD1 (5 bases). The CDR3 consists of 12 residues. Germline CDR1 and CDR2: SGHVS and FNYEAQ. V was clipped by 1 base and J by 7 bases, with 7 bases between them. The CDR3 reads CASSLGGIGYTF. The CDR3 DNA sequence: TGTGCCAGCAGCTTAGGGGGGATTGGCTACACCTTC.

This sequence joins TRBV7-9 and TRBJ1-6; D call uncertain. The V end lost 3 bases, the J end lost 0 bases, and 3 bases lay between the germline ends. Germline lookup yields CDR1 SEHNR and CDR2 FQNEAQ (reference sequence). The CDR3 sequence is 14 residues long. The CDR3 sequence: CASSLSSYNSPLHF. The DNA of the CDR3 is TGTGCCAGCAGCTTGAGCTCCTATAATTCACCCCTCCACTTT.

CDR3 residues: CASAFLAGGFTDTQYF. The CDR3 DNA reads as TGTGCCAGCGCCTTTCTAGCGGGAGGGTTTACAGATACGCAGTATTTT. V and J are TRBV27 and TRBJ2-3; 12 bases map to TRBD2. The CDR3 loop spans 16 amino acids. After removal of 8 bases from V and 3 bases from J, the junction contained 9 bases not matched to a gene. Germline V lookup: CDR1 MNHEY, CDR2 SMNVEV (reference sequence).

CDR3 protein: CASSSQGGTDTQYF. CDR3 DNA: TGCGCCAGCAGCTCCCAGGGGGGTACAGATACGCAGTATTTT. This chain uses TRBV5-1 with TRBJ2-3; tentatively, D is TRBD1 (7 bases). The CDR3 totals 14 residues. CDR1 and CDR2 from the germline V gene are SGHRS and YFSETQ. The V gene lost 3 bases and the J gene lost 3 bases, with 11 bases spanning the gap.

The chain is built from TRBV5-4 and TRBJ1-4; D ambiguous. The CDR3 has 13 amino acids. Trimming left V 2 bases short and J 5 bases short, with 7 bases between. CDR1 and CDR2 (germline): SGHNT, YYREEE (reference sequence). CDR3 DNA: TGTGCCAGCAGCTTAAGTGAAAATGAAAAACTGTTTTTT. Its protein product is CASSLSENEKLFF.

The chain uses TRBV19 and TRBJ1-5; D not certain. Germline values: CDR1 LNHDA, CDR2 SQIVND (reference sequence). V was pared by 5 bases and J by 4 bases, with 12 bases between. The CDR3 runs 14 residues. The CDR3 DNA is TGTGCCAGTAGTGTCCAGGAACCAAATCAGCCCCAGCATTTT. Its protein is CASSVQEPNQPQHF. Based on the CDR3 plus reference TRBV19 and TRBJ1-5, the full variable domain is DGGITQSPKYLFRKEGQNVTLSCEQNLNHDAMYWYRQDPGQGLRLIYYSQIVNDFQKGDIAEGYSVSREKKESFPLTVTSAQKNPTAFYLCASSVQEPNQPQHFGDGTRLSIL.

V is TRBV27 and J is TRBJ2-1; 8 nucleotides line up with TRBD1. This CDR3 spans 18 amino acids. Trimming removed 3 bases from V and 10 bases from J; junction bases left unmatched: 20. Germline CDR1 MNHEY, CDR2 SMNVEV (reference sequence). The CDR3 nucleotides read TGTGCCAGCAGTTTGCAGGGGGCAGTTGGGCTAGCGATAAAGGAGCAGTTCTTC. Residues: CASSLQGAVGLAIKEQFF.

The chain recombines TRBV6-5 with TRBJ1-1, with 10 bases aligning to TRBD1. The V gene's germline CDR1 is MNHEY and CDR2 SVGAGI. The CDR3 totals 14 residues. With 3 bases clipped from V and 5 bases from J, the junction kept 3 bases outside the gene matches. CDR3 in amino acids: CASSYRTGGTEAFF. The CDR3 nucleotides are TGTGCCAGCAGTTATAGGACAGGGGGGACTGAAGCTTTCTTT.